The 29 T cell receptor beta chains below come from one sample, sequenced in a study of T cell responses to AZD1222 COVID-19 vaccine. Measured with immunoSEQ multiplex PCR; TCRdb has only the in-frame clones, and not every one. The sample shows some 150,000 clones, around 90% of them seen only once. Sequencing used peripheral blood, obtained 28 days after the second AZD1222 dose. The receptors stem from an adult who received the AZD1222 COVID-19 vaccine.

This chain connects TRBV29-1 to TRBJ1-1; maybe TRBD1 (5 bases). V shed 7 bases and J shed 5 bases, with 11 bases lying between them. The CDR3 totals 11 residues. Germline CDR1 reads SQVTM; CDR2 reads ANQGSEA. CDR3 region: CSGGGGTEAFF. The CDR3 DNA follows: TGCAGCGGGGGCGGGGGGACTGAAGCTTTCTTT. The whole variable domain, remainder taken from reference TRBV29-1 and TRBJ1-1, is SAVISQKPSRDICQRGTSLTIQCQVDSQVTMMFWYRQQPGQSLTLIATANQGSEATYESGFVIDKFPISRPNLTFSTLTVSNMSPEDSSIYLCSGGGGTEAFFGQGTRLTVV.

The chain couples TRBV2 to TRBJ1-1; D uncertain. The V and J ends lost 8 bases and 1 base respectively, with 11 bases between them. The CDR3 sequence is 13 residues long. Germline values: CDR1 SNHLY, CDR2 FYNNEI. Written as DNA, the CDR3 is TGTGCCAGCCACTCGGACGGGAACACTGAAGCTTTCTTT. Residues: CASHSDGNTEAFF.

The chain uses TRBV3-1 (or the pseudogene TRBV3-2) and TRBJ2-1, with D unclear. CDR1 LGHDT and CDR2 YNNKEL come from the germline V gene (reference sequence). This CDR3 comprises 16 residues. V was cut by 4 bases and J by 3 bases, with 16 bases left in between. CDR3: CASSRRLGSDYNEQFF. The CDR3 region has the DNA TGTGCCAGCAGCCGGCGCTTGGGGTCTGACTACAATGAGCAGTTCTTC.

This sequence joins TRBV6-1 and TRBJ2-1, with TRBD1 identical over 9 bases. V lost 4 bases to trimming and J lost 9 bases; unmatched junction nucleotides: 16. The CDR3 consists of 17 residues. CDR1 and CDR2 from the germline V gene are MNHNS and SASEGT. Written as DNA, the CDR3 is TGTGCCAGCAGTGTCCAACCTGGGACAGGGACCTTGAGTGAGCAGTTCTTC. Translation gives CASSVQPGTGTLSEQFF.

The gene calls are TRBV2 and TRBJ1-2; 9 bases agree with TRBD1. Germline V lookup: CDR1 SNHLY, CDR2 FYNNEI. CDR3 size: 12 residues. V shed 10 bases, J shed 9 bases, and the junction held 9 bases outside the gene matches. Here the CDR3 DNA reads TGTGCCACCCTTCGGACAGGGGTGAGCTACACCTTC. It translates to CATLRTGVSYTF.

This chain uses TRBV29-1 with TRBJ2-6; a possible D gene is TRBD2 (6 bases). V gave up 6 bases and J gave up 1 base, with 13 bases separating them. Per the germline V gene, CDR1 is SQVTM and CDR2 is ANQGSEA. The CDR3 has 15 amino acids. The CDR3: CSVGGRRSGANVLTF. Here the CDR3 DNA reads TGCAGCGTCGGGGGTCGACGGTCTGGGGCCAACGTCCTGACTTTC.

V gene TRBV7-2 combines with J gene TRBJ1-2; 9 nucleotides align to TRBD1. The germline V gene has CDR1 SGHTA and CDR2 FQGNSA. V lost 5 bases and J lost 4; bases outside the gene matches: 11. This CDR3 comprises 16 residues. The CDR3 coding sequence is TGTGCCAGCAGCACAGATTGGGACAGGGTGATCTATGGCTACACCTTC. This encodes CASSTDWDRVIYGYTF.

The rearrangement joins TRBV2 to TRBJ2-2, with 7 bases that match TRBD1. Germline V gene sequence: CDR1 SNHLY, CDR2 FYNNEI. The length of the CDR3 is 16 residues. The J segment lost 0 bases and the V segment lost 0 bases, leaving 1 base of the junction unmatched. CDR3 sequence (DNA): TGTGCCAGCAGTGAAGCGACAGGGTCGAACACCGGGGAGCTGTTTTTT. This codes for CASSEATGSNTGELFF. The full variable domain, in which reference TRBV2 and TRBJ2-2 provide the parts outside the CDR3, is EPEVTQTPSHQVTQMGQEVILRCVPISNHLYFYWYRQILGQKVEFLVSFYNNEISEKSEIFDDQFSVERPDGSNFTLKIRSTKLEDSAMYFCASSEATGSNTGELFFGEGSRLTVL.

This clone is a singleton in its sample. This chain connects TRBV27 to TRBJ2-7, with D unresolved. V shed 8 bases and J shed 3 bases, with 8 bases lying between them. Germline V gene lookup returns CDR1 MNHEY and CDR2 SMNVEV (reference sequence). This CDR3 is built from 11 residues. CDR3 loop: CASGRLYEQYF. In DNA, the CDR3 is TGTGCCAGCGGACGCCTCTACGAGCAGTACTTC.

The V call is TRBV19, the J call TRBJ1-5; TRBD1 might be the D (5 bases). V was cut by 7 bases and J by 7 bases, with 20 bases left in between. CDR1 and CDR2 (germline): LNHDA, SQIVND (reference sequence). The CDR3 has 15 amino acids. CDR3 DNA sequence: TGTGCCAGTATGGTAGGGAGTAGGGCAGGGCAGCCCCAGCATTTT. It codes for CASMVGSRAGQPQHF. The whole variable domain, filled in from reference TRBV19 and TRBJ1-5, reads DGGITQSPKYLFRKEGQNVTLSCEQNLNHDAMYWYRQDPGQGLRLIYYSQIVNDFQKGDIAEGYSVSREKKESFPLTVTSAQKNPTAFYLCASMVGSRAGQPQHFGDGTRLSIL.

This rearrangement joins TRBV6-5 to TRBJ1-1; 7 nucleotides match TRBD1. This CDR3 is 13 amino acids long. Trimming cost V 5 bases and J 4 bases; bases outside gene matches: 4. CDR1 and CDR2 (germline): MNHEY, SVGAGI. CDR3 residues: CASSRGRVTEAFF. For the CDR3, the DNA is TGTGCCAGCAGTAGGGGGCGGGTCACTGAAGCTTTCTTT.

The chain recombines TRBV29-1 with TRBJ1-1, with a tentative D call TRBD1 (5 bases). The V and J ends lost 3 bases and 2 bases respectively, with 16 bases between them. CDR1 and CDR2 from the germline V gene are SQVTM and ANQGSEA. The CDR3 has 15 residues. CDR3: CSVDRAPGANTEAFF. CDR3 DNA: TGCAGCGTTGACCGCGCACCCGGGGCCAACACTGAAGCTTTCTTT.

The rearrangement joins TRBV19 to TRBJ2-2, with TRBD2 matching 8 bases. The CDR3 runs to 14 residues. With V trimmed by 4 bases and J by 8 bases, 6 bases remained unmatched. Germline CDR1 reads LNHDA; CDR2 reads SQIVND (reference sequence). The CDR3 loop reads CASSTTSGRGELFF. CDR3 bases: TGTGCCAGTAGTACCACCAGCGGGAGAGGGGAGCTGTTTTTT.

As DNA, the CDR3 is TGTGCCAGCTCACCACGGGCAGACTATGGCTACACCTTC. It is translated as CASSPRADYGYTF. The chain employs TRBV18 and TRBJ1-2; D remains unclear. The CDR3 is made up of 13 amino acids. Germline CDR1 is KGHSH and CDR2 is LQKENI. V was trimmed by 1 base and J by 3 bases, leaving 6 bases between them.

This sequence joins TRBV18 and TRBJ2-5, with 10 positions matching TRBD2. The germline gives CDR1 KGHSH, CDR2 LQKENI. Trimming at V came to 4 bases and at J to 5 bases, leaving 16 bases not matched to a gene. This CDR3 has 18 residues. The CDR3 DNA sequence: TGTGCCAGCTCACGACGACTAGGAGCTAGCGGGAGTAATGAGACCCAGTACTTC. Translated, it gives CASSRRLGASGSNETQYF.

This clone was observed a single time. The chain couples TRBV18 to TRBJ2-7; D perhaps matches TRBD1 (6 bases). Trimming stripped 0 bases from V and 2 bases from J, with 11 bases between. The V gene's germline CDR1 is KGHSH and CDR2 LQKENI. The CDR3 extends over 15 amino acids. This chain's CDR3 is CASSPPTGIPYEQYF. Here the CDR3 DNA reads TGTGCCAGCTCACCACCAACAGGGATACCCTACGAGCAGTACTTC.

The rearrangement links TRBV18 to TRBJ1-1; D is perhaps TRBD1 (6 bases). CDR1 and CDR2 from the germline V gene are KGHSH and LQKENI. The CDR3 extends over 12 amino acids. Trimming left V 2 bases short and J 8 bases short, with 9 bases between. In DNA, the CDR3 is TGTGCCAGCTCACCAGGACAGATCGAAGCTTTCTTT. Its translation is CASSPGQIEAFF.

On this clone: The sample contains more than one DNA sequence encoding this CDR3. Written as DNA, the CDR3 is TGTGCCAGCAGCGCGAAAACGACTCGACCGAACACTGAAGCTTTCTTT. Residues: CASSAKTTRPNTEAFF. This chain connects TRBV2 to TRBJ1-1; D gene uncertain. V lost 6 bases and J lost 1, with 18 bases in between. From germline, CDR1 is SNHLY and CDR2 FYNNEI. The CDR3 runs to 16 residues.

The chain employs TRBV6-5 and TRBJ1-2, with D unresolved. Germline assignment: CDR1 MNHEY and CDR2 SVGAGI. This CDR3 is built from 14 residues. V lost 2 bases and J lost 3, with 10 bases in between. The CDR3 DNA reads as TGTGCCAGCAGTTACGAACAGACTGACTATGGCTACACCTTC. Residues: CASSYEQTDYGYTF.

This clone appeared once. The chain uses TRBV5-8 and TRBJ1-4, with D tentatively TRBD1 (5 bases). CDR1 is SGHTS, CDR2 YDEGEE, per germline. The CDR3 sequence is 15 residues long. Trimming took 0 bases from V and 5 from J, leaving 11 bases between them. The CDR3 coding sequence is TGTGCCAGCAGCTTGGAGGTAACAGGAAATGAAAAACTGTTTTTT. Translated, it gives CASSLEVTGNEKLFF.

This clone was counted a single time. This sequence joins TRBV5-4 and TRBJ1-2; the match to TRBD1 covers 10 bases. CDR3 length: 15 residues. CDR1 SGHNT and CDR2 YYREEE come from the germline V gene (reference sequence). Unmatched junction bases numbered 4, after V lost 0 bases and J lost 5 bases. The CDR3 DNA reads as TGTGCCAGCAGCTTGGGGACAGGGGGGAGGTATGGCTACACCTTC. Translated, it gives CASSLGTGGRYGYTF.

The V and J genes are TRBV4-3 and TRBJ2-1; D remains ambiguous. V was shortened by 2 bases and J by 8 bases, with 19 bases between the two germline ends. Germline V CDR1 and CDR2: LGHNA, YSLEER. The CDR3 runs to 16 residues. The CDR3 loop reads CASSQPPWPSSDEQFF. Written as DNA, the CDR3 is TGCGCCAGCAGCCAACCTCCCTGGCCTTCGTCGGATGAGCAGTTCTTC.

V and J are TRBV28 and TRBJ2-7; 8 bases line up with TRBD1. The V gene's germline CDR1 is MDHEN and CDR2 SYDVKM. This CDR3 region has 14 residues. J lost 3 bases, V lost 5 bases, and 6 bases had no gene match. The CDR3 is CASSMTGVDYEQYF. CDR3 bases: TGTGCCAGCAGTATGACAGGGGTCGACTACGAGCAGTACTTC.

DNA of the CDR3: TGTGCCAGCAGAAGATGGGGGACAGCAGACAATGAGCAGTTCTTC. This codes for CASRRWGTADNEQFF. The V call is TRBV25-1, the J call TRBJ2-1; 7 bases match TRBD1. V lost 6 bases, J lost 5 bases, and 10 bases stayed unmatched. The germline CDR1 and CDR2 sequences are MGHDK and SYGVNS. The CDR3 contains 15 residues. The variable domain in full, with the rest retrieved from reference TRBV25-1 and TRBJ2-1, is EADIYQTPRYLVIGTGKKITLECSQTMGHDKMYWYQQDPGMELHLIHYSYGVNSTEKGDLSSESTVSRIRTEHFPLTLESARPSHTSQYLCASRRWGTADNEQFFGPGTRLTVL.

V usage is TRBV5-5 and J usage is TRBJ2-5; perhaps TRBD1 as D (5 bases). The CDR3 sequence is 14 residues long. The V gene lost 0 bases and the J gene lost 4 bases, with 10 bases spanning the gap. Germline CDR1 reads SGHKS; CDR2 reads YYEKEE (reference sequence). The CDR3 spells CASSLVGEPETQYF. As DNA, the CDR3 is TGTGCCAGCAGCTTGGTAGGGGAACCAGAGACCCAGTACTTC.

The chain is built from TRBV29-1 and TRBJ2-3, with D perhaps TRBD1 or TRBD2 (5 bases each). CDR3 length equals 12 residues. V lost 6 bases and J lost 4, with 11 bases in between. The V gene's germline CDR1 is SQVTM and CDR2 ANQGSEA. The CDR3 DNA sequence: TGCAGCGTGGGGGTCGTGGCAGATACGCAGTATTTT. Amino acid sequence: CSVGVVADTQYF.

This chain joins TRBV5-6 and TRBJ2-1; perhaps TRBD2 as D (7 bases). Germline-derived CDR1 and CDR2 are SGHDT and YYEEEE. The CDR3 runs to 19 residues. V was trimmed by 3 bases and J by 3 bases, leaving 25 bases between them. CDR3 in amino acids: CASSSRGDRDYLYYNEQFF. The CDR3 DNA is TGTGCCAGCAGCTCTAGGGGGGATAGGGACTACCTTTACTACAATGAGCAGTTCTTC. The whole variable domain, remainder taken from reference TRBV5-6 and TRBJ2-1, is DAGVTQSPTHLIKTRGQQVTLRCSPKSGHDTVSWYQQALGQGPQFIFQYYEEEERQRGNFPDRFSGHQFPNYSSELNVNALLLGDSALYLCASSSRGDRDYLYYNEQFFGPGTRLTVL.

CDR3 sequence reads: CASSLGTSGVGIHNEQFF. CDR3 bases: TGTGCCAGCAGCTTAGGGACTAGCGGGGTCGGGATTCACAATGAGCAGTTCTTC. This rearrangement joins TRBV11-2 to TRBJ2-1; 12 bases are a match to TRBD2. CDR1 is SGHAT and CDR2 is FQNNGV in the germline V gene. This CDR3 region has 18 residues. After removal of 1 base from V and 5 bases from J, the junction contained 9 bases not matched to a gene.

The genes are TRBV6-2 or TRBV6-3 and TRBJ2-7, with TRBD1 identical over 7 bases. After removal of 6 bases from V and 1 base from J, the junction contained 9 bases not matched to a gene. The V gene's germline CDR1 is MNHEY and CDR2 SVGEGT. The CDR3 is 15 amino acids. The CDR3 loop reads CASSPSRDSSYEQYF. The DNA of the CDR3 is TGTGCCAGCAGCCCTTCCCGGGACAGTTCCTACGAGCAGTACTTC.